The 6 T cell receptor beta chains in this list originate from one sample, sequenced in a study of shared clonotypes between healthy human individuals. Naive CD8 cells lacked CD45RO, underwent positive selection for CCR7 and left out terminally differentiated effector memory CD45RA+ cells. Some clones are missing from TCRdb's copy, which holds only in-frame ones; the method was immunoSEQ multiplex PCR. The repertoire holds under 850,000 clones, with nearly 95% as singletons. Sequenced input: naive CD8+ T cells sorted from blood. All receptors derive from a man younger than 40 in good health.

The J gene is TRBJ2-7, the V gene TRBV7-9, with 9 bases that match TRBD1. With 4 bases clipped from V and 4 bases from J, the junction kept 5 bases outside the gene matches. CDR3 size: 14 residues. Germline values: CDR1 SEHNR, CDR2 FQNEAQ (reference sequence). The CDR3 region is CASSSGQGQYEQYF. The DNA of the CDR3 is TGTGCCAGCAGCTCGGGACAGGGCCAATACGAGCAGTACTTC.

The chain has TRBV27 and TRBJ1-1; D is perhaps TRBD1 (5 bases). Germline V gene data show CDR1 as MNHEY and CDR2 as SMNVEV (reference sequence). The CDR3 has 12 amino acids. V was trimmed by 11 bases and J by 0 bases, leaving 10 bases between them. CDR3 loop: CAYGAVNTEAFF. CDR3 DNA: TGTGCCTACGGGGCAGTGAACACTGAAGCTTTCTTT.

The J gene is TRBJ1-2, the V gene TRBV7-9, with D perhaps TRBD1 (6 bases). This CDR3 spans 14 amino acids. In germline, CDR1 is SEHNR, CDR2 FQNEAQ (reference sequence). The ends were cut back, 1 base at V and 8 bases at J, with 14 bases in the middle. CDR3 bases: TGTGCCAGCAGCTTAGGGGGGCGCGAGAAGGGCTACACCTTC. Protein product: CASSLGGREKGYTF. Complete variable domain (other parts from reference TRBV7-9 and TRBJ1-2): DTGVSQNPRHKITKRGQNVTFRCDPISEHNRLYWYRQTLGQGPEFLTYFQNEAQLEKSRLLSDRFSAERPKGSFSTLEIQRTEQGDSAMYLCASSLGGREKGYTFGSGTRLTVV.

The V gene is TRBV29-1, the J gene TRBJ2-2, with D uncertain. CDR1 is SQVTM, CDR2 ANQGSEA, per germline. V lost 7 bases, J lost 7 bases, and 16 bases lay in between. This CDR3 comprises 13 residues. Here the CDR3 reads CSAIKRESGELFF. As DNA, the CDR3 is TGCAGCGCCATTAAGCGAGAGAGCGGGGAGCTGTTTTTT.

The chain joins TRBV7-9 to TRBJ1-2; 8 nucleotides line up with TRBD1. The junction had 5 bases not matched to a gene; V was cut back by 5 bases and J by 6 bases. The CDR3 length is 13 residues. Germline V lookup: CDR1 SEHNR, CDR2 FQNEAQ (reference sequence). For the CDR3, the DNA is TGTGCCAGCAGCGCAGGACAGGGCCATGGCTACACCTTC. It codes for CASSAGQGHGYTF.

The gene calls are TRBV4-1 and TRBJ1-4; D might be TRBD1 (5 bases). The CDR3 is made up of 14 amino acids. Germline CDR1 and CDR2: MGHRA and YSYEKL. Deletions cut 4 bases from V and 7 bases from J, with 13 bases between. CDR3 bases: TGCGCCAGCAGCCCGGGCGGGGGAGGTGAAAAACTGTTTTTT. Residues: CASSPGGGGEKLFF.